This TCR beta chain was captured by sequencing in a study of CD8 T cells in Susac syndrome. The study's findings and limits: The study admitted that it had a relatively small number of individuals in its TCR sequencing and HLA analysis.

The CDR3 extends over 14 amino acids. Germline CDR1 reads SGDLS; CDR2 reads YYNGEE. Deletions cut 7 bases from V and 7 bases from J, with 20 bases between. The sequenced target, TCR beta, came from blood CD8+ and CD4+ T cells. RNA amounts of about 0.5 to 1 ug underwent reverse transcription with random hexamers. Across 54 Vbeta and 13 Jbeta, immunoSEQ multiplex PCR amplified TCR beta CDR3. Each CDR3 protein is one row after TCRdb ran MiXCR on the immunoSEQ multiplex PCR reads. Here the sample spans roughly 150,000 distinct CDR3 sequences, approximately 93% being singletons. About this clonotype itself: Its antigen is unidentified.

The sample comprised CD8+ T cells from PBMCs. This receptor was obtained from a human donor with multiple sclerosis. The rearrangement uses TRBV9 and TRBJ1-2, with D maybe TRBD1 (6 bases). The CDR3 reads CASGSGAGSGGYTF. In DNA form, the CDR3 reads TGTGCCAGCGGATCAGGGGCGGGGTCGGGTGGCTACACCTTC.